These 24 T cell receptor beta chains were sequenced from one sample in a study of cytomegalovirus exposure and HLA in healthy donors. Amplification used 60 Vbeta primers and 13 Jbeta primers. TCRdb's table, derived via immunoSEQ multiplex PCR, lists solely in-frame clones and lacks some. The sample data list 160,000 or so clones. The sample taken for sequencing was PBMCs. The receptors derive from a man aged 25-45 years in good health and CMV-seronegative.

The chain combines TRBV4-3 with TRBJ1-1, with D tentatively TRBD1 (6 bases). Per germline, CDR1 LGHNA and CDR2 YSLEER. The ends were cut back, 0 bases at V and 6 bases at J, with 17 bases in the middle. The CDR3 length is 16 residues. The CDR3 is CASSQDPRGFRAEAFF. CDR3 sequence (DNA): TGCGCCAGCAGCCAAGACCCCAGGGGCTTTCGGGCTGAAGCTTTCTTT.

This chain uses TRBV7-7 with TRBJ2-3, with 14 bases lining up with TRBD2. The germline gives CDR1 SSHAT, CDR2 FNYEAQ (reference sequence). Trimming at V came to 2 bases and at J to 5 bases, leaving 9 bases not matched to a gene. CDR3 length: 18 amino acids. The CDR3 bases are TGTGCCAGCAGCTTACTACCGGGACTAGCGGGAGATTTAGATACGCAGTATTTT. The encoded protein is CASSLLPGLAGDLDTQYF.

This chain links TRBV10-1 with TRBJ2-2; no clear D gene. V lost 3 bases, J lost 4 bases, and 9 bases lay in between. Germline CDR1 is WNHNN and CDR2 is SYGVQD (reference sequence). The CDR3 contains 14 residues. CDR3 in DNA: TGCGCCAGCAGTGAAAGCTGGTCCACCGGGGAGCTGTTTTTT. This codes for CASSESWSTGELFF.

The V and J genes are TRBV6-5 and TRBJ1-6; 10 nucleotides match TRBD1. The CDR3 runs 14 residues. CDR1 and CDR2 from the germline V gene are MNHEY and SVGAGI. The ends lost 4 bases at V and 9 bases at J; junction bases unmatched: 3. The CDR3 DNA sequence: TGTGCCAGCAGTTCGGGACAGGGGACTTCACCCCTCCACTTT. This sequence encodes CASSSGQGTSPLHF.

The rearrangement links TRBV6-5 to TRBJ1-2; 9 nucleotides match TRBD1. The CDR3 extends over 14 amino acids. V shed 5 bases, J shed 7 bases, and the junction held 8 bases outside the gene matches. Per the germline V gene, CDR1 is MNHEY and CDR2 is SVGAGI. The CDR3 DNA sequence: TGTGCCAGCAGTACAGTACAGGGGGCGGGTGGCTACACCTTC. This codes for CASSTVQGAGGYTF.

V is TRBV27 and J is TRBJ1-5, with D hard to call. Germline values: CDR1 MNHEY, CDR2 SMNVEV (reference sequence). With 8 bases removed from V and 0 bases from J, the gap between germline ends came to 14 bases. The CDR3 spans 15 residues. Here the CDR3 DNA reads TGTGCCAGCCGAACTAGCACTTATAGCAATCAGCCCCAGCATTTT. It translates to CASRTSTYSNQPQHF.

The chain carries TRBV6-5 and TRBJ1-5, with 7 bases identical to TRBD1. CDR1 is MNHEY and CDR2 is SVGAGI in the germline V gene. J gave up 6 bases and V 0 bases, and 5 bases lay outside the gene matches. CDR3 length: 15 amino acids. The DNA for the CDR3 is TGTGCCAGCAGTTACTCTGGCGCAGGGGGTCAGCCCCAGCATTTT. Translation gives CASSYSGAGGQPQHF.

The chain links TRBV30 to TRBJ1-6; D might be TRBD1 (5 bases). Germline CDR1 is GTSNPN and CDR2 is SVGIG (reference sequence). V was cut by 2 bases and J by 10 bases, with 12 bases left in between. CDR3 length: 13 residues. CDR3 nucleotide sequence: TGTGCCTGGAGTCTGGGGGGTGGGTCACCCCTCCACTTT. Protein: CAWSLGGGSPLHF.

This rearrangement joins TRBV4-1 to TRBJ2-5; the match to TRBD2 covers 8 bases. Matching the DNA end better, TRBJ2-7 makes the J call doubtful. The CDR3 is 15 amino acids. Germline V gene lookup returns CDR1 MGHRA and CDR2 YSYEKL. CDR3 bases: TGCGCCAGCAGCCACCTCACTAGCGGCTCCTACGAGCAGTACTTC. Amino acid sequence: CASSHLTSGSYEQYF.

This chain uses TRBV7-8 with TRBJ1-1, with a possible D match to TRBD1 (5 bases). V was cut by 3 bases and J by 1 base, with 9 bases left in between. CDR1 SGHVS and CDR2 FQNEAQ come from the germline V gene. The CDR3 runs 14 residues. CDR3 sequence (DNA): TGTGCCAGCAGCTTCTTAACAGGGAACACTGAAGCTTTCTTT. As protein: CASSFLTGNTEAFF.

The chain carries TRBV6-1 and TRBJ1-1; tentative D call: TRBD1 (6 bases). The CDR3 covers 12 residues. From germline, CDR1 is MNHNS and CDR2 SASEGT. Trimming removed 5 bases at V and 4 bases at J, with 8 bases between. CDR3 region: CASSTGFTEAFF. The CDR3 DNA is TGTGCCAGCAGTACAGGGTTCACTGAAGCTTTCTTT.

V is TRBV6-1 and J is TRBJ1-1; 7 bases map to TRBD1. V shed 6 bases and J 1 base; nucleotides not matched to a gene: 8. The CDR3 is made up of 15 amino acids. The germline gives CDR1 MNHNS, CDR2 SASEGT. CDR3 in DNA: TGTGCCAGCAGGCGACAGGGAAACTCGAACACTGAAGCTTTCTTT. Translation: CASRRQGNSNTEAFF.

V usage is TRBV16 and J usage is TRBJ1-1; possibly TRBD1 for D (5 bases). The V and J ends lost 2 bases and 3 bases respectively, with 13 bases between them. Germline loops: CDR1 KGHSY, CDR2 FQNENV. The CDR3 is 15 residues long. The CDR3 here is CASSQDGGADTEAFF. In DNA form, the CDR3 reads TGTGCCAGCAGCCAAGATGGAGGGGCGGACACTGAAGCTTTCTTT.

This rearrangement joins TRBV28 to TRBJ1-2, with D possibly TRBD1 on 5 matching bases. Trimming stripped 6 bases from V and 0 bases from J, with 17 bases between. Germline CDR1 reads MDHEN; CDR2 reads SYDVKM. The CDR3 loop spans 16 amino acids. CDR3 in DNA: TGTGCCAGCAGCCTCTGGCGGGACTCTCCTAACTATGGCTACACCTTC. Translation gives CASSLWRDSPNYGYTF.

CDR3 sequence reads: CASSLGGGGAYNEQFF. The DNA of the CDR3 is TGTGCCAGCAGCTTAGGCGGTGGGGGGGCCTACAATGAGCAGTTCTTC. The V gene is TRBV11-2, the J gene TRBJ2-1; 7 nucleotides agree with TRBD2. V dropped 1 base and J dropped 2; count of bases not matched to a gene: 5. CDR1 SGHAT and CDR2 FQNNGV come from the germline V gene. This CDR3 has 16 residues.

The V gene is TRBV7-9, the J gene TRBJ1-2; D is possibly TRBD1 (6 bases). CDR1 is SEHNR, CDR2 FQNEAQ, per germline (reference sequence). The CDR3 has 16 residues. Trimming left V 3 bases short and J 8 bases short, with 22 bases between. In DNA, the CDR3 is TGTGCCAGCAGCTTCGGACTTTTACAGGGTTTTGACGGCTACACCTTC. It codes for CASSFGLLQGFDGYTF.

V gene TRBV29-1 combines with J gene TRBJ1-5, with 7 bases aligning to TRBD1. The CDR3 sequence is 12 residues long. The germline gives CDR1 SQVTM, CDR2 ANQGSEA. Germline trimming cut 7 bases from V and 2 bases from J; bases unmatched to any gene: 2. CDR3 coding DNA: TGCAGCGCAGGGGGTGGCAATCAGCCCCAGCATTTT. Translation: CSAGGGNQPQHF.

The rearrangement joins TRBV11-2 to TRBJ2-7, with 8 bases that match TRBD1. The CDR3 totals 14 residues. With V trimmed by 3 bases and J by 8 bases, 9 bases remained unmatched. Per the germline V gene, CDR1 is SGHAT and CDR2 is FQNNGV. The CDR3 here is CASSLEDRALQQYF. Written as DNA, the CDR3 is TGTGCCAGCAGCTTGGAGGACAGGGCTCTGCAGCAGTACTTC.

This chain links TRBV10-3 with TRBJ1-1; D is possibly TRBD1 (5 bases). With 6 bases removed from V and 1 base from J, the gap between germline ends came to 15 bases. Germline V gene lookup returns CDR1 ENHRY and CDR2 SYGVKD. This CDR3 region has 15 residues. The CDR3 sequence is CAIRGRQGSNTEAFF. The CDR3 nucleotides read TGTGCCATCAGGGGTAGGCAGGGATCGAACACTGAAGCTTTCTTT.

The V and J genes are TRBV19 and TRBJ1-2, with D perhaps TRBD1 (6 bases). Germline loops: CDR1 LNHDA, CDR2 SQIVND (reference sequence). The CDR3 extends over 13 amino acids. Trimming stripped 5 bases from V and 10 bases from J, with 17 bases between. CDR3 DNA sequence: TGTGCCAGTAGTGTCGGACAGAGCTTTGACTACACCTTC. Residues: CASSVGQSFDYTF.

This chain joins TRBV5-4 and TRBJ2-7, with TRBD1 as a possible D gene (6 bases). CDR1 is SGHNT and CDR2 is YYREEE in the germline V gene (reference sequence). The CDR3 spans 14 residues. Trimming took off 4 bases at V and 0 bases at J, with 11 bases between the two ends. The CDR3 loop is CASSVGQFSYEQYF. Written as DNA, the CDR3 is TGTGCCAGCAGCGTTGGACAGTTCTCCTACGAGCAGTACTTC. The variable domain in full, with the rest retrieved from reference TRBV5-4 and TRBJ2-7, is ETGVTQSPTHLIKTRGQQVTLRCSSQSGHNTVSWYQQALGQGPQFIFQYYREEENGRGNFPPRFSGLQFPNYSSELNVNALELDDSALYLCASSVGQFSYEQYFGPGTRLTVT.

As to this clone: The same CDR3 also results from other DNA sequences found in this sample. This sequence joins TRBV7-8 and TRBJ2-3; TRBD1 agrees at 9 bases. Losses at the gene ends were 6 bases for V and 1 base for J; bases not matched to a gene: 8. The CDR3 covers 16 residues. Per germline, CDR1 SGHVS and CDR2 FQNEAQ. CDR3 sequence: CASSRTGGFGTDTQYF. CDR3 nucleotides: TGTGCCAGCAGTAGAACAGGGGGCTTCGGCACAGATACGCAGTATTTT.

This chain uses TRBV15 with TRBJ1-4; possible D gene TRBD1, 6 bases. Germline V gene sequence: CDR1 LNHNV, CDR2 YYDKDF (reference sequence). V dropped 5 bases and J dropped 3 bases, with 16 bases sitting between them. The CDR3 extends over 16 amino acids. The CDR3 loop reads CATSPRGAGANEKLFF. For the CDR3, the DNA is TGTGCCACCAGCCCCCGGGGGGCAGGAGCTAATGAAAAACTGTTTTTT.

The chain is built from TRBV15 and TRBJ2-2, with TRBD2 as a possible D gene (6 bases). Germline assignment: CDR1 LNHNV and CDR2 YYDKDF (reference sequence). The V end was cut by 0 bases, the J end by 7 bases, with 12 bases between. The CDR3 is made up of 15 amino acids. CDR3 amino acids: CATSRDRRASGELFF. The DNA for the CDR3 is TGTGCCACCAGCAGAGATAGGAGGGCTAGCGGGGAGCTGTTTTTT.